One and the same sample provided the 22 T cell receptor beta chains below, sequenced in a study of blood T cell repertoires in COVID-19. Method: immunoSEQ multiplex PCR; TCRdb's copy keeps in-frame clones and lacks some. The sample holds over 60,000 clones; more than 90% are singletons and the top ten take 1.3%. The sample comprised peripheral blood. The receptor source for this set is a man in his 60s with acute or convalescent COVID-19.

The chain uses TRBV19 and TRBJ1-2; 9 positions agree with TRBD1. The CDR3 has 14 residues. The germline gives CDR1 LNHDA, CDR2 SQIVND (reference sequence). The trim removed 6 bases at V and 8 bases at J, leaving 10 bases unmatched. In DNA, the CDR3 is TGTGCCAGTAGCGACTCACAGGGGGCGAGGGGCTACACCTTC. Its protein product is CASSDSQGARGYTF.

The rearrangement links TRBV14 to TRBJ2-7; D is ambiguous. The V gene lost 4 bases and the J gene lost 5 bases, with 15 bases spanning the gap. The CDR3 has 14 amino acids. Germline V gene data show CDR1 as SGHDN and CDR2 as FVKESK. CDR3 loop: CASSPPNKYHEQYF. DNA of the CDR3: TGTGCCAGCAGCCCCCCGAACAAGTACCACGAGCAGTACTTC. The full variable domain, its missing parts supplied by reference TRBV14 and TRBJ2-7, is EAGVTQFPSHSVIEKGQTVTLRCDPISGHDNLYWYRRVMGKEIKFLLHFVKESKQDESGMPNNRFLAERTGGTYSTLKVQPAELEDSGVYFCASSPPNKYHEQYFGPGTRLTVT.

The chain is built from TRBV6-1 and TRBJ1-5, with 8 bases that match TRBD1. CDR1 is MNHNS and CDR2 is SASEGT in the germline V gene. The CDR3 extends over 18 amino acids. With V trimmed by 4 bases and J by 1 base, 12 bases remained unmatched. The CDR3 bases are TGTGCCAGCAGTGCCGGGACAGGTGGTTTGAGAAGCAATCAGCCCCAGCATTTT. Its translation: CASSAGTGGLRSNQPQHF.

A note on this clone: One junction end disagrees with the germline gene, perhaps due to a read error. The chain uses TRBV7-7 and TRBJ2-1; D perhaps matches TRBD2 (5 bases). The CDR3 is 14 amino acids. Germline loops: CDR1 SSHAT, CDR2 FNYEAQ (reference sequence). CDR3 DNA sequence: TGTGCTAGCAGCCCCTCCGTAACTAGGAATGAGCAGTTCTTC. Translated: CASSPSVTRNEQFF. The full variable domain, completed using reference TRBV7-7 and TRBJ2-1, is GAGVSQSPRYKVTKRGQDVTLRCDPISSHATLYWYQQALGQGPEFLTYFNYEAQPDKSGLPSDRFSAERPEGSISTLTIQRTEQRDSAMYRCASSPSVTRNEQFFGPGTRLTVL.

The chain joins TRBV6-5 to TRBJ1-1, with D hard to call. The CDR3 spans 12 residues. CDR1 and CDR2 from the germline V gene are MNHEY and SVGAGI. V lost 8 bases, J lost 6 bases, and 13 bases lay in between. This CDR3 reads CASGGGTAEAFF. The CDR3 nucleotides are TGTGCCAGCGGAGGTGGAACAGCTGAAGCTTTCTTT.

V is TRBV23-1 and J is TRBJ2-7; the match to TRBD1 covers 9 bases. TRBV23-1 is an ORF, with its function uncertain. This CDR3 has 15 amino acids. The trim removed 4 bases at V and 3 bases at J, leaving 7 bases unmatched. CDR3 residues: CASSRPGQGYYEQYF. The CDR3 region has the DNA TGCGCCAGCAGTCGCCCGGGACAGGGCTACTACGAGCAGTACTTC.

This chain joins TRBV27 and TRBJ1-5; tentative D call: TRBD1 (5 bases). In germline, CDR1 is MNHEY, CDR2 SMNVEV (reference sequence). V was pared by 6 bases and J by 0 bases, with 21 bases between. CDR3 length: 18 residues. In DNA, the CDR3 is TGTGCCAGCAGCCCCTCAGGGTTCAGGGTAATTAGCAATCAGCCCCAGCATTTT. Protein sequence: CASSPSGFRVISNQPQHF.

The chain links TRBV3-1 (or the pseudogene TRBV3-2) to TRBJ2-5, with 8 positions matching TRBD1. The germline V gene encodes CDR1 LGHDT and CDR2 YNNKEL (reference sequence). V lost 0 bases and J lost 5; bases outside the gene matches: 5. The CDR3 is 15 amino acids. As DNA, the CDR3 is TGTGCCAGCAGCCAAGACAGGGGGCTAGGGGAGACCCAGTACTTC. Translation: CASSQDRGLGETQYF.

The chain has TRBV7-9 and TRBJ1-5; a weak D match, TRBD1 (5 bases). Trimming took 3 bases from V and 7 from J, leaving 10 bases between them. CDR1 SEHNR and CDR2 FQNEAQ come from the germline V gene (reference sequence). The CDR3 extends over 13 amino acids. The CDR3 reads CASSFGGSQPQHF. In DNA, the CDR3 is TGTGCCAGCAGCTTCGGGGGAAGCCAGCCCCAGCATTTT.

The CDR3 sequence is CASSLSGSSYEQYF. CDR3 coding DNA: TGTGCCAGCAGCTTAAGCGGAAGCTCCTACGAGCAGTACTTC. The V call is TRBV7-9, the J call TRBJ2-7; D is perhaps TRBD2 (5 bases). Germline CDR1 reads SEHNR; CDR2 reads FQNEAQ (reference sequence). V shed 2 bases and J shed 0 bases, with 8 bases lying between them. The CDR3 is 14 amino acids.

CDR3 nucleotide sequence: TGTGCCACTTCAACCGGGGGTTATCAGCCCCAGCATTTT. Protein: CATSTGGYQPQHF. The rearrangement links TRBV6-5 to TRBJ1-5; possibly TRBD1 for D (5 bases). Germline V lookup: CDR1 MNHEY, CDR2 SVGAGI. The CDR3 is 13 amino acids. Trimming left V 10 bases short and J 5 bases short, with 15 bases between.

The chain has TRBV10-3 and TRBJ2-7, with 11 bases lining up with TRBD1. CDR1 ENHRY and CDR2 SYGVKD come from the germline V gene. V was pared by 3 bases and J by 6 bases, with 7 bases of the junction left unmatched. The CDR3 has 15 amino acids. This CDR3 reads CAISDPGQGVFEQYF. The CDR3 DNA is TGTGCCATCAGTGATCCGGGACAGGGGGTCTTCGAGCAGTACTTC.

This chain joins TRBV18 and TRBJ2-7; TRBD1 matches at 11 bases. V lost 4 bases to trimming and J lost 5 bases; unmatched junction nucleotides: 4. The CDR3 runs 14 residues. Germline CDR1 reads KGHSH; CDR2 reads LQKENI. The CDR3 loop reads CASSLRTGGDEQYF. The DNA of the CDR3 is TGTGCCAGCTCACTCCGGACAGGGGGCGACGAGCAGTACTTC. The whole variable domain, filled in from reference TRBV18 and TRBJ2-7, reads NAGVMQNPRHLVRRRGQEARLRCSPMKGHSHVYWYRQLPEEGLKFMVYLQKENIIDESGMPKERFSAEFPKEGPSILRIQQVVRGDSAAYFCASSLRTGGDEQYFGPGTRLTVT.

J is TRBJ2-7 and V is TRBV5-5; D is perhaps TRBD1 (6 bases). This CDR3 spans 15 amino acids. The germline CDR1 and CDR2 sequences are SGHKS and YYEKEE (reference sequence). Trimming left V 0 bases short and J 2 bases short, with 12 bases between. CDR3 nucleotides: TGTGCCAGCAGCTTGGTGAAGGGGGTTACCTACGAGCAGTACTTC. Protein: CASSLVKGVTYEQYF.

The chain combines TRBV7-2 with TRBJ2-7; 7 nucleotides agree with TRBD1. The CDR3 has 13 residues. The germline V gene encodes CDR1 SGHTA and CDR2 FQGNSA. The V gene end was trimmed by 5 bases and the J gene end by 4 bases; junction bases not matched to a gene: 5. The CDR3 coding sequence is TGTGCCAGCAGCAGGGACAGAGCTTACGAGCAGTACTTC. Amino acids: CASSRDRAYEQYF.

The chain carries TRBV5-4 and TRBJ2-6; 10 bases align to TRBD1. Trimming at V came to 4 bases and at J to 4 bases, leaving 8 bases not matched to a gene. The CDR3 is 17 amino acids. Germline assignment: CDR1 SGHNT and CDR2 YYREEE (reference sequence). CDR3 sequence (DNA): TGTGCCAGCAGCCCGGGACAGGGGTCGTTCGGGGCCAACGTCCTGACTTTC. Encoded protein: CASSPGQGSFGANVLTF. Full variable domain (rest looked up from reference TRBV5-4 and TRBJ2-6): ETGVTQSPTHLIKTRGQQVTLRCSSQSGHNTVSWYQQALGQGPQFIFQYYREEENGRGNFPPRFSGLQFPNYSSELNVNALELDDSALYLCASSPGQGSFGANVLTFGAGSRLTVL.

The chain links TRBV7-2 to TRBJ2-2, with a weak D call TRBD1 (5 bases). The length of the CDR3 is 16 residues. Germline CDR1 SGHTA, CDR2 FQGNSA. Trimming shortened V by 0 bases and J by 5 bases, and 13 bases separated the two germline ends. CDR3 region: CASSLAWGLTTGELFF. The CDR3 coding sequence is TGTGCCAGCAGCTTAGCGTGGGGCCTCACGACCGGGGAGCTGTTTTTT.

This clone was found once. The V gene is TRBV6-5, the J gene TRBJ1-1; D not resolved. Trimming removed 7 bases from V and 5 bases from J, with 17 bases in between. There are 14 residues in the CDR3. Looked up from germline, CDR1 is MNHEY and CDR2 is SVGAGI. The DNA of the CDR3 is TGTGCCAGCAAGTACGAGGAGATGGAAACTGAAGCTTTCTTT. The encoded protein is CASKYEEMETEAFF.

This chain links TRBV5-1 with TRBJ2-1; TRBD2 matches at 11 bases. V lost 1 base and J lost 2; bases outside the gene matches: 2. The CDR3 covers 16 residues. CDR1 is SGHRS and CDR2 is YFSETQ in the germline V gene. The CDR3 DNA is TGCGCCAGCAGCTTGTTAGCGGGGGGGACCTACAATGAGCAGTTCTTC. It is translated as CASSLLAGGTYNEQFF.

CDR3 DNA sequence: TGTGCCAGCAGCAGAGATTATTTGATGAACACTGAAGCTTTCTTT. It codes for CASSRDYLMNTEAFF. This chain uses TRBV5-4 with TRBJ1-1, with no clear D. Trimming stripped 4 bases from V and 0 bases from J, with 13 bases between. CDR3 length: 15 residues. The V gene's germline CDR1 is SGHNT and CDR2 YYREEE (reference sequence).

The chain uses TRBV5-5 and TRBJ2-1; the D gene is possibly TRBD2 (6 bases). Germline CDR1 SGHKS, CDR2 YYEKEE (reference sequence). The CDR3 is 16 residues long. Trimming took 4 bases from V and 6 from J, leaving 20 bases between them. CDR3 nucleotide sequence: TGTGCCAGCAGCCGGGGGACGCCCCTGGGCTCCAATGAGCAGTTCTTC. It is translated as CASSRGTPLGSNEQFF.

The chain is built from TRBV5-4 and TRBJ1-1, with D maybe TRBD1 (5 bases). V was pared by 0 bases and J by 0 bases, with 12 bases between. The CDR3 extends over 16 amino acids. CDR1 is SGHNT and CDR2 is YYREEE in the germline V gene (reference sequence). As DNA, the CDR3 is TGTGCCAGCAGCTTGGGGGGGGAACTCATGAACACTGAAGCTTTCTTT. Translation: CASSLGGELMNTEAFF.